This entry describes one T cell receptor beta chain. Germline V lookup: CDR1 GTSNPN, CDR2 SVGIG (reference sequence). The ends were cut back, 1 base at V and 4 bases at J, with 9 bases in the middle. This CDR3 has 13 amino acids. The data belong to a study of blood T cell repertoires in COVID-19. Libraries were prepared by immunoSEQ multiplex PCR; TCRdb keeps only in-frame clonotypes and omits some of them. The profile shows approximately 35,000 clones, approximately 80% of them singletons. Input material: peripheral blood. The chain uses TRBV30 and TRBJ2-3; D possibly corresponds to TRBD1 (6 bases). This TCR derives from an elderly man with acute or convalescent COVID-19. DNA for the CDR3: TGTGCCTGGAGTGAGGGGACACCAGATACGCAGTATTTT. It encodes CAWSEGTPDTQYF.